The clone carrying this T cell receptor (beta chain) was detected once. The sample comes from a study of T cells in Graves' hyperthyroidism and ophthalmopathy. Amplified regions were TCR beta CDR3 sequences from RNA transcripts. With the HTBI primer set, the TCR CDR3 went through a first round of RT-PCR. A single record per CDR3 protein comes from TCRdb applying MiXCR to the multiplex PCR reads. The sample carries 500,000 to 600,000 distinct CDR3 sequences, around 45% recorded once. The source of this sequence is an adult woman with Graves' disease, either hyperthyroidism or ophthalmopathy (not recorded which). Sequenced sample: peripheral blood or thyroid tissue (not recorded which).

The CDR3 sequence: CASSRSGGPSYEQYF. The DNA of the CDR3 is TGTGCCAGCAGCCGAAGTGGGGGCCCCTCCTACGAGCAGTACTTC. The chain is built from TRBV6-6 and TRBJ2-7; a possible D gene is TRBD1 (6 bases). CDR1 MNHNY and CDR2 SVGAGI come from the germline V gene (reference sequence). Between the trimmed V and J ends, which lost 6 bases and 0 bases, there was a span of 15 bases. The CDR3 is 15 residues long.